Listed below are T cell receptor beta chains from one sample, sequenced in a study of blood T cells in healthy people across ages. TCRdb itself ran the 5' RACE reads through MiXCR, one entry per CDR3 protein. The data contain about 1.5 million distinct CDR3 sequences, 42% of them singletons. The material sequenced was blood. These TCRs come from a woman under 30 in good health. The CDR3 runs from the conserved cysteine through the conserved F or W. Each record gives: J gene, clone size, D gene, V gene, CDR3 DNA, CDR3 protein. D genes are given only for firm matches. Only part of the rows carry a size: once, few, many, or a class if the clone is expanded.

TRBJ1-2 NA TRBD1 TRBV19 TGTGCCAGTACGACAGGGGGCCATGGCTACACCTTC CASTTGGHGYTF
TRBJ1-2 few NA TRBV9 TGTGCCAGCAGCGTAGCCGGGGCGCCTAACTATGGCTACACCTTC CASSVAGAPNYGYTF
TRBJ1-2 few NA TRBV4-1 TGCGCCAGCAGACCCGTCGGGACCTTCTATGGCTACACCTTC CASRPVGTFYGYTF
TRBJ2-3 NA NA TRBV10-3 TGTGCCATCACAGGGGCCGGGGGTGGAGATACGCAGTATTTT CAITGAGGGDTQYF
TRBJ2-7 few NA TRBV29-1 TGCAGCGTTACAAAGGTGGGAGAAGCGGCCTACGAGCAGTACTTC CSVTKVGEAAYEQYF
TRBJ1-6 few NA TRBV12-3/TRBV12-4 TGTGCCAGCAGCCCCGGGGGCAGCTCCTATAATTCACCCCTCCACTTT CASSPGGSSYNSPLHF
TRBJ2-6 NA TRBD1 TRBV7-2 TGTGCCAGCAACTCCTCGACAGGGTTGAGCTCTGGGGCCAACGTCCTGACTTTC CASNSSTGLSSGANVLTF
TRBJ1-5 NA NA TRBV7-6 TGTGCCAGCAGCTCGGGGGCCAAAGATCAGCCCCAGCATTTT CASSSGAKDQPQHF
TRBJ2-3 NA TRBD2 TRBV7-7 TGTGCTAGCAGCGTAAAAGCGGGGGTCACAGATACGCAGTATTTT CASSVKAGVTDTQYF
TRBJ1-2 few TRBD1 TRBV6-5 TGTGCCAGCAGTTACTCGATCGAGAGGGGGCCGGGCTACACCTTC CASSYSIERGPGYTF
TRBJ2-3 NA NA TRBV27 TGTGCCAGCAGTTCATCAAATCAGGGGGATACGCAGTATTTT CASSSSNQGDTQYF
TRBJ2-3 few TRBD2 TRBV7-3 TGTGCCAGCAGCCGGGGACTAGCGGGGTCCCCAGATACGCAGTATTTT CASSRGLAGSPDTQYF
TRBJ2-5 few NA TRBV4-1 TGCGCCAGCAGCCCCCGGGGGCAGCGGTTCCAAGAGACCCAGTACTTC CASSPRGQRFQETQYF
TRBJ2-1 NA NA TRBV15 TGTGCCACCAGCCGGAGCGGAGGGGGGACTAACAATGAGCAGTTCTTC CATSRSGGGTNNEQFF
TRBJ2-3 many TRBD2 TRBV29-1 TGCAGCGTTGGCCTAGCGGGGGTCACAGATACGCAGTATTTT CSVGLAGVTDTQYF
TRBJ2-7 NA NA TRBV15 TGTGCCACCAGCAGCCGACAGTTATCCTACGAGCAGTACTTC CATSSRQLSYEQYF
TRBJ2-3 NA NA TRBV12-3/TRBV12-4 TGTGCCAGCAGCTCGTTCGGGGTCGTTGGGGGATCCACAGATACGCAGTATTTT CASSSFGVVGGSTDTQYF
TRBJ2-2 NA TRBD1 TRBV15 TGTGCCACCAGCAGACTCGGGACAGAGAACACCGGGGAGCTGTTTTTT CATSRLGTENTGELFF
TRBJ2-3 few NA TRBV7-2 TGTGCCAGCAGCTTTGGGGGGGCTTCAACGCAGTATTTT CASSFGGASTQYF
TRBJ1-1 NA NA TRBV28 TGTGCCAGCAGCTTAAAGCCGGGACGGTGGAACACTGAAGCTTTCTTT CASSLKPGRWNTEAFF
TRBJ2-7 NA NA TRBV9 TGTGCCAGCAGCCCGCGTCGACACCCCTACGAGCAGTACTTC CASSPRRHPYEQYF
TRBJ2-7 few TRBD1 TRBV20-1 TGCAGTACCAGACAGGGGATCGACTACGAGCAGTACTTC CSTRQGIDYEQYF
TRBJ1-5 few NA TRBV20-1 TGCAGTGCTAGAGATATGGGGGGGGCTGGGCCCCAGCATTTT CSARDMGGAGPQHF
TRBJ1-1 NA TRBD1 TRBV4-2 TGTGCCAGCAGCCAGGCTGACAGGGCGAACACTGAAGCTTTCTTT CASSQADRANTEAFF
TRBJ2-1 NA NA TRBV11-2 TGTGCCAGCAGCTTAGATGAAAATGAGCAGTTCTTC CASSLDENEQFF
TRBJ2-7 few NA TRBV11-2 TGTGCCAGCAGCTCCGAGTGGACAGCCTACGAGCAGTACTTC CASSSEWTAYEQYF
TRBJ2-6 NA TRBD1 TRBV4-2 TGTGCCAGCAGCCAAGACCCAGGGGGTACCTCTGGGGCCAACGTCCTGACTTTC CASSQDPGGTSGANVLTF
TRBJ2-7 NA TRBD1 TRBV27 TGTGCCAGCAGTTTATCAGTACCGGGACAGGGTTACAATGAGCAGTACTTC CASSLSVPGQGYNEQYF
TRBJ1-6 NA NA TRBV28 TGTGCCAGCAGGGACCAGGGGTATTCACCCCTCCACTTT CASRDQGYSPLHF
TRBJ2-2 few TRBD1 TRBV7-3 TGTGCCAGCAGCTTACCGGGACAGGGGTTATCCGGGGAGCTGTTTTTT CASSLPGQGLSGELFF
TRBJ2-3 NA TRBD1 TRBV18 TGTGCCAGCTCACCACCGCAGGGGGCAGAAACTGATACGCAGTATTTT CASSPPQGAETDTQYF